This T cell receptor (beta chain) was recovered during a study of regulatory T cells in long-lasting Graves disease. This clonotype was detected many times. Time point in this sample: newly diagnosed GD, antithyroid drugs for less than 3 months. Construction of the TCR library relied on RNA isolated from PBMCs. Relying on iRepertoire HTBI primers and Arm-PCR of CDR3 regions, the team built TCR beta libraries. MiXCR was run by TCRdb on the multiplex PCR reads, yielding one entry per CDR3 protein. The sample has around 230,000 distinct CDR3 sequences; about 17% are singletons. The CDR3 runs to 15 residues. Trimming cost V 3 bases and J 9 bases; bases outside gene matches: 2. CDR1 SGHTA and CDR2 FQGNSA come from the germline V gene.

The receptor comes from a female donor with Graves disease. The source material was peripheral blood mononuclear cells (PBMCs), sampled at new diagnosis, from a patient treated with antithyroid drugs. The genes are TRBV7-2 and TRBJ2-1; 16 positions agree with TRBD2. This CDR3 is CASSFGTSGRGEQFF. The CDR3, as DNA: TGTGCCAGCAGCTTCGGGACTAGCGGGAGGGGTGAGCAGTTCTTC.